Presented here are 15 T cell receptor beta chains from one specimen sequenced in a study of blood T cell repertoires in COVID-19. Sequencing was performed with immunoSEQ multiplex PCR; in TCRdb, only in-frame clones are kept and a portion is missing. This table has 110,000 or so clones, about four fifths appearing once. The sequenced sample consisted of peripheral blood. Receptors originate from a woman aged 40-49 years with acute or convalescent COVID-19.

This CDR3 is CASCRRLAGGEQFF. DNA of the CDR3: TGTGCCAGCTGCAGAAGGCTAGCGGGCGGTGAGCAGTTCTTC. V is TRBV4-2 and J is TRBJ2-1, with 8 bases aligning to TRBD2. Trimming cost V 8 bases and J 9 bases; bases outside gene matches: 12. CDR1 and CDR2 (germline): LGHNA, YNFKEQ. The CDR3 consists of 14 residues.

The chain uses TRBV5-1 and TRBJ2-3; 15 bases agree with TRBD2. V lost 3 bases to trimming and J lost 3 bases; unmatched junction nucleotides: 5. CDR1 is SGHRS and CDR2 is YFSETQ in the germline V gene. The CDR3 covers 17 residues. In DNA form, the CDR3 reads TGCGCCAGCAGCTGGACTAGCGGGGGGGCCGTTACAGATACGCAGTATTTT. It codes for CASSWTSGGAVTDTQYF.

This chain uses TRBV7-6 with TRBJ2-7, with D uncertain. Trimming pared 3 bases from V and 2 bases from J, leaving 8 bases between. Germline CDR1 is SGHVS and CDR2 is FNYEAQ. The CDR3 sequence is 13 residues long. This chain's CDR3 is CASSFQETYEQYF. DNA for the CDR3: TGTGCCAGCAGCTTTCAGGAAACCTACGAGCAGTACTTC.

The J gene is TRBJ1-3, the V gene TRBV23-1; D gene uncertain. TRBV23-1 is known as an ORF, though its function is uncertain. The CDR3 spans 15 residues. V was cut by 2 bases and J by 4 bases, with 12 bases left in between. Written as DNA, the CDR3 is TGCGCCAGCAGTCAAAACTATCCCCCAGGAAACACCATATATTTT. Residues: CASSQNYPPGNTIYF.

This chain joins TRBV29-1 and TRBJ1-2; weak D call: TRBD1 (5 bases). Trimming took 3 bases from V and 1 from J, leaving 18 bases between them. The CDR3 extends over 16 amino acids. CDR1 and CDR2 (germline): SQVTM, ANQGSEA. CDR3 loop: CSVDSGGLGFNYGYTF. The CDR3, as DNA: TGCAGCGTTGATTCGGGGGGACTAGGATTTAACTATGGCTACACCTTC.

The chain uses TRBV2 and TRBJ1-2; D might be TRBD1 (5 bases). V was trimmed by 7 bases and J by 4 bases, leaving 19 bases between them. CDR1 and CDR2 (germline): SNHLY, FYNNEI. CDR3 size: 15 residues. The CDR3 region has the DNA TGTGCCAGCATCTACTCCGGGGGAGCTTCCTATGGCTACACCTTC. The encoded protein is CASIYSGGASYGYTF.

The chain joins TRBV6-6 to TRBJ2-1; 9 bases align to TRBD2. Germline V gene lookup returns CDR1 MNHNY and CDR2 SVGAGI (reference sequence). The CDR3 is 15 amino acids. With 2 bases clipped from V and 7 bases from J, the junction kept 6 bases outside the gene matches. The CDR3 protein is CASSYPGLAGNEQFF. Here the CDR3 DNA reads TGTGCCAGCAGTTACCCGGGACTAGCTGGTAATGAGCAGTTCTTC.

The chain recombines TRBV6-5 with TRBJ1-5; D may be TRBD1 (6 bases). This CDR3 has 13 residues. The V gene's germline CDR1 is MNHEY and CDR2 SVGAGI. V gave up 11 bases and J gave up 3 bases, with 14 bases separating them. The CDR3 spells CAGSDRLNQPQHF. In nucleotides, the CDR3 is TGTGCCGGCTCGGACAGACTCAATCAGCCCCAGCATTTT.

This CDR3 reads CASSRTGGRTDTQYF. In DNA, the CDR3 is TGCGCCAGCAGCCGGACAGGGGGCCGCACAGATACGCAGTATTTT. The chain combines TRBV5-1 with TRBJ2-3; 11 nucleotides align to TRBD1. CDR3 length equals 15 residues. V shed 4 bases, J shed 1 base, and the junction held 2 bases outside the gene matches. The germline V gene encodes CDR1 SGHRS and CDR2 YFSETQ.

The CDR3: CASSWDSPYEQYF. The DNA for the CDR3 is TGTGCCAGCAGTTGGGACAGTCCCTACGAGCAGTACTTC. The chain carries TRBV6-5 and TRBJ2-7; 7 nucleotides match TRBD1. CDR3 length equals 13 residues. Germline V CDR1 and CDR2: MNHEY, SVGAGI. V trimming: 4 bases; J trimming: 2 bases; junction bases outside the gene matches: 2.

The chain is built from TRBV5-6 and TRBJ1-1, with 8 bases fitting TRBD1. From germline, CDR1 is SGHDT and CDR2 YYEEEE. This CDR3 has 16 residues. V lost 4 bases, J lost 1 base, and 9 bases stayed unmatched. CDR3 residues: CASSLTWTGRNTEAFF. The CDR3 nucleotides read TGTGCCAGCAGCCTCACCTGGACAGGGAGGAACACTGAAGCTTTCTTT. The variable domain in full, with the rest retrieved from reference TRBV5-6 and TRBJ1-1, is DAGVTQSPTHLIKTRGQQVTLRCSPKSGHDTVSWYQQALGQGPQFIFQYYEEEERQRGNFPDRFSGHQFPNYSSELNVNALLLGDSALYLCASSLTWTGRNTEAFFGQGTRLTVV.

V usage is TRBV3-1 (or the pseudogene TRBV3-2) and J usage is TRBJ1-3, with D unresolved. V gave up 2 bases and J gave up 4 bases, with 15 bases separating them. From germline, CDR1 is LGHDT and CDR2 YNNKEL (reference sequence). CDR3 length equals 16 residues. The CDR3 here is CASSQLATGSGNTIYF. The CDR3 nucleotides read TGTGCCAGCAGCCAATTAGCAACTGGGTCAGGAAACACCATATATTTT.

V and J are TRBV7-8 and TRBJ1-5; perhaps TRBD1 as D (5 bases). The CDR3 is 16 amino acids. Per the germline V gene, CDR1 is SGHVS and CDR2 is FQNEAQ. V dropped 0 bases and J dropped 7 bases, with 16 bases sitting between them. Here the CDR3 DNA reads TGTGCCAGCAGCTTAGCGGCTCTAGGGGTTGGGCAGCCCCAGCATTTT. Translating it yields CASSLAALGVGQPQHF.

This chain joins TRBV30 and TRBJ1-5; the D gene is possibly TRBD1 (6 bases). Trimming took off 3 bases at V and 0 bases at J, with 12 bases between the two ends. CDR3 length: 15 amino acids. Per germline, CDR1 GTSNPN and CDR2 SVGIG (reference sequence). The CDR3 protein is CAWRGTINSNQPQHF. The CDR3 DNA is TGTGCCTGGAGGGGGACAATAAATAGCAATCAGCCCCAGCATTTT.

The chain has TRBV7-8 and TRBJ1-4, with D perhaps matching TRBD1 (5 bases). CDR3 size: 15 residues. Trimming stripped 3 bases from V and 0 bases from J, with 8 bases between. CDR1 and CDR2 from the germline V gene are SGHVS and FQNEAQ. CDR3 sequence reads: CASSLQGATNEKLFF. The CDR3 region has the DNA TGTGCCAGCAGCTTGCAGGGTGCAACTAATGAAAAACTGTTTTTT. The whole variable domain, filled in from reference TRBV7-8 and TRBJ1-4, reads GAGVSQSPRYKVAKRGQDVALRCDPISGHVSLFWYQQALGQGPEFLTYFQNEAQLDKSGLPSDRFFAERPEGSVSTLKIQRTQQEDSAVYLCASSLQGATNEKLFFGSGTQLSVL.